A selection of T cell receptor beta chains follows, all from one sample in a study of blood T cell repertoires in COVID-19. Method: immunoSEQ multiplex PCR; TCRdb's copy keeps in-frame clones and lacks some. This sample yields 280,000 or so clones, of which approximately 85% are seen a single time; less than 2.5% belongs to the top ten. The sequenced material came from PBMCs or T cells enriched from blood (not recorded which). These receptors all come from a man between 25 and 39 years old who had recovered from COVID-19. Both conserved end residues are part of each CDR3. Fields, in order: clone size, D gene, V gene, J gene, CDR3 DNA, CDR3 protein. The D gene is left open where the match is weak. Some rows have no size entry. The others give once, few or many, or a class for an expanded clone.

abundance: once
d_gene: TRBD2
v_gene: TRBV9
j_gene: TRBJ2-1
CDR3nt: TGTGCCAGCAGCGTAAGGGGAGGGAACAACAATGAGCAGTTCTTC
CDR3aa: CASSVRGGNNNEQFF

abundance: .
d_gene: .
v_gene: TRBV19
j_gene: TRBJ2-1
CDR3nt: TGTGCCAGTAGTATAATGGCAGGGTACTACAATGAGCAGTTCTTC
CDR3aa: CASSIMAGYYNEQFF

abundance: .
d_gene: .
v_gene: TRBV6-1
j_gene: TRBJ1-2
CDR3nt: TGTGCCAGCAGTGCCTATCTCGCGGAGGCCTCCTATGGCTACACCTTC
CDR3aa: CASSAYLAEASYGYTF

abundance: .
d_gene: .
v_gene: TRBV10-2
j_gene: TRBJ2-1
CDR3nt: TGCGCCAGCAGTGAGGTGCAGGGGGGTTTCAATGAGCAGTTCTTC
CDR3aa: CASSEVQGGFNEQFF

abundance: .
d_gene: TRBD1
v_gene: TRBV10-3
j_gene: TRBJ2-7
CDR3nt: TGTGCCATCAGTGGGACAGGGGGCTACGAGCAGTACTTC
CDR3aa: CAISGTGGYEQYF

abundance: .
d_gene: .
v_gene: TRBV10-3
j_gene: TRBJ1-2
CDR3nt: TGTGCCATCAGTGGAGGGATTTCCTATGGCTACACCTTC
CDR3aa: CAISGGISYGYTF

abundance: .
d_gene: .
v_gene: TRBV7-6
j_gene: TRBJ2-3
CDR3nt: TGTGCCAGCAGCTTAGTGCCGGGAAGCACAGATACGCAGTATTTT
CDR3aa: CASSLVPGSTDTQYF

abundance: .
d_gene: TRBD1
v_gene: TRBV7-7
j_gene: TRBJ1-5
CDR3nt: TGTGCTAGCAGCTTAGAGCCCGAAGACAGGGCCCAGCCCCAGCATTTT
CDR3aa: CASSLEPEDRAQPQHF

abundance: .
d_gene: .
v_gene: TRBV6-2/TRBV6-3
j_gene: TRBJ1-5
CDR3nt: TGTGCCAGCAGTTACCCATGGGGGACACGGAGCAATCAGCCCCAGCATTTT
CDR3aa: CASSYPWGTRSNQPQHF

abundance: few
d_gene: .
v_gene: TRBV2
j_gene: TRBJ1-5
CDR3nt: TGTGCCAGTCAAGGGCGGACAGAGTATCAGCCCCAGCATTTT
CDR3aa: CASQGRTEYQPQHF

abundance: .
d_gene: .
v_gene: TRBV30
j_gene: TRBJ1-2
CDR3nt: TGTGCCTGGAGTGTAAACAGGGCATCTGGCTACACCTTC
CDR3aa: CAWSVNRASGYTF

abundance: .
d_gene: TRBD1
v_gene: TRBV6-5
j_gene: TRBJ1-2
CDR3nt: TGTGCCAGCAGCTGGGGACAGGGCGACTATGGCTACACCTTC
CDR3aa: CASSWGQGDYGYTF

abundance: .
d_gene: TRBD1
v_gene: TRBV29-1
j_gene: TRBJ1-4
CDR3nt: TGCAGCGTTGAGGACAGGGTGAATGAAAAACTGTTTTTT
CDR3aa: CSVEDRVNEKLFF

abundance: .
d_gene: .
v_gene: TRBV9
j_gene: TRBJ2-1
CDR3nt: TGTGCCAGCAGCGTAGGGGGAGTCGGAAGTGAGCAGTTCTTC
CDR3aa: CASSVGGVGSEQFF

abundance: .
d_gene: TRBD1
v_gene: TRBV2
j_gene: TRBJ2-7
CDR3nt: TGTGCCAGCAGTACGGGACAGTCGGCCTACGAGCAGTACTTC
CDR3aa: CASSTGQSAYEQYF

abundance: .
d_gene: .
v_gene: TRBV7-8
j_gene: TRBJ2-7
CDR3nt: TGTGCCAGCAGCTTATCAGCGATGGTCTACGAGCAGTACTTC
CDR3aa: CASSLSAMVYEQYF

abundance: once
d_gene: TRBD1
v_gene: TRBV4-1
j_gene: TRBJ2-7
CDR3nt: TGCGCCAGCAGCCGCCAACTCGCCTCCGGGACAGAACCATACGAGCAGTACTTC
CDR3aa: CASSRQLASGTEPYEQYF

abundance: .
d_gene: .
v_gene: TRBV7-6
j_gene: TRBJ2-2
CDR3nt: TGTGCCAGCAGCTTGGAGTTTGGGCAGGGGACCGCCGGGGAGCTGTTTTTT
CDR3aa: CASSLEFGQGTAGELFF

abundance: .
d_gene: .
v_gene: TRBV24-1
j_gene: TRBJ1-6
CDR3nt: TGTGCCACCAGTGATTTGGTCCCAGTCAATTACTCCTATAATTCACCCCTCCACTTT
CDR3aa: CATSDLVPVNYSYNSPLHF

abundance: .
d_gene: TRBD1
v_gene: TRBV29-1
j_gene: TRBJ1-1
CDR3nt: TGCAGCGTTGAAGAGACAGGGTACACTGAAGCTTTCTTT
CDR3aa: CSVEETGYTEAFF

abundance: .
d_gene: TRBD1
v_gene: TRBV9
j_gene: TRBJ1-2
CDR3nt: TGTGCCAGCAGTAAAGACAGGGGCCGAAACTATGGCTACACCTTC
CDR3aa: CASSKDRGRNYGYTF

abundance: .
d_gene: .
v_gene: TRBV12-3/TRBV12-4
j_gene: TRBJ1-6
CDR3nt: TGTGCCAGCAGAACCCAGGGGCCGGTGGCCCTCCACTTT
CDR3aa: CASRTQGPVALHF

abundance: .
d_gene: .
v_gene: TRBV7-2
j_gene: TRBJ1-1
CDR3nt: TGTGCCAGCAGCCGGAGACGGAGGAACACTGAAGCTTTCTTT
CDR3aa: CASSRRRRNTEAFF

abundance: .
d_gene: TRBD1
v_gene: TRBV6-5
j_gene: TRBJ1-4
CDR3nt: TGTGCCAGCTTCAGGACAGGGGTGAGCGAAAAACTGTTTTTT
CDR3aa: CASFRTGVSEKLFF

abundance: .
d_gene: TRBD1
v_gene: TRBV5-1
j_gene: TRBJ2-7
CDR3nt: TGCGCCAGCAGCCTTGACAGGGCCTACGAGCAGTACTTC
CDR3aa: CASSLDRAYEQYF

abundance: once
d_gene: .
v_gene: TRBV7-3
j_gene: TRBJ2-3
CDR3nt: TGTGCCAGCAGCTTAAACGCAGGCACAGATACGCAGTATTTT
CDR3aa: CASSLNAGTDTQYF

abundance: .
d_gene: TRBD1
v_gene: TRBV5-6
j_gene: TRBJ1-6
CDR3nt: TGTGCCAGCAGCTTGAGGACAGGAACTAATTCACCCCTCCACTTT
CDR3aa: CASSLRTGTNSPLHF

abundance: .
d_gene: TRBD2
v_gene: TRBV9
j_gene: TRBJ2-3
CDR3nt: TGTGCCAGCAGCCCTCGCTCTGCTGCGGGGGTTAGCACAGATACGCAGTATTTT
CDR3aa: CASSPRSAAGVSTDTQYF

abundance: .
d_gene: .
v_gene: TRBV7-2
j_gene: TRBJ1-2
CDR3nt: TGTGCCAGCGGCTCCCCTTCTAGAGGCTACACCTTC
CDR3aa: CASGSPSRGYTF